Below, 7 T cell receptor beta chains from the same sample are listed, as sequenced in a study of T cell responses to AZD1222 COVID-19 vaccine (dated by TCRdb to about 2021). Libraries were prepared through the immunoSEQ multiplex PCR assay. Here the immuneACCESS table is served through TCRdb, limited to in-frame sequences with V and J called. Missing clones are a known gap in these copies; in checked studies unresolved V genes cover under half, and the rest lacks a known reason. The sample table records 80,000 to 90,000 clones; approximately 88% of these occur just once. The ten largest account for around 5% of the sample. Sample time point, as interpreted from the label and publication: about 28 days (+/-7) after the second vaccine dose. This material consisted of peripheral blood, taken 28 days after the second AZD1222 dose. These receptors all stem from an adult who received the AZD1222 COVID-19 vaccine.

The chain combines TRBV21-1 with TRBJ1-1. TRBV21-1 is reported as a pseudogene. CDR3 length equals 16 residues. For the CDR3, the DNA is TGTGCCAGCAGCAAAGGGAGAGCGAAGAGGAACACTGAAGCTTTCTTT. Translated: CASSKGRAKRNTEAFF.

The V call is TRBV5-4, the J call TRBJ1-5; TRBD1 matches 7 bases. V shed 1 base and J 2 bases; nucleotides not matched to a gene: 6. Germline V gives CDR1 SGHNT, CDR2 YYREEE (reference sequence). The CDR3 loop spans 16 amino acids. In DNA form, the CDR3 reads TGTGCCAGCAGCTTGAACCTAGGGACAGGCAATCAGCCCCAGCATTTT. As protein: CASSLNLGTGNQPQHF.

CDR3 bases: TGTGCCAGCATGCCCACAACTAATGAAAAACTGTTTTTT. This sequence encodes CASMPTTNEKLFF. The rearrangement joins TRBV2 to TRBJ1-4, with no clear D. CDR1 is SNHLY and CDR2 is FYNNEI in the germline V gene. CDR3 length: 13 amino acids. Trimming cost V 7 bases and J 0 bases, with 6 bases left between them.

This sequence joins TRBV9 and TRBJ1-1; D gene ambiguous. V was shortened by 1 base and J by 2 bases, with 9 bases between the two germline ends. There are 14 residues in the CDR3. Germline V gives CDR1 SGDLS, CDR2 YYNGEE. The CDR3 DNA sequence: TGTGCCAGCAGCGTATTAGGGAGTAACACTGAAGCTTTCTTT. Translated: CASSVLGSNTEAFF. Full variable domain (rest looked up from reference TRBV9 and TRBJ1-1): DSGVTQTPKHLITATGQRVTLRCSPRSGDLSVYWYQQSLDQGLQFLIQYYNGEERAKGNILERFSAQQFPDLHSELNLSSLELGDSALYFCASSVLGSNTEAFFGQGTRLTVV.

CDR3 nucleotides: TGCGCCAGCAGCCGGCGGCAGCAGAACACCGGGGAGCTGTTTTTT. Amino acid sequence: CASSRRQQNTGELFF. The chain is built from TRBV5-1 and TRBJ2-2; D gene ambiguous. The germline V gene has CDR1 SGHRS and CDR2 YFSETQ. This CDR3 contains 15 residues. Between the trimmed V and J ends, which lost 4 bases and 1 base, there was a span of 11 bases.

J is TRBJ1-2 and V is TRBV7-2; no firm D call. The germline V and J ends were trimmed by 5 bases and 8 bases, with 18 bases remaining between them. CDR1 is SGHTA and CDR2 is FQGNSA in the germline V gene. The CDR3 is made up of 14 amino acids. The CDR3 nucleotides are TGTGCCAGCAGCCCCCTTGTTGCCCAGAGGGGCTACACCTTC. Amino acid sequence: CASSPLVAQRGYTF. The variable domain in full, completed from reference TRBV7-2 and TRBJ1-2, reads GAGVSQSPSNKVTEKGKDVELRCDPISGHTALYWYRQSLGQGLEFLIYFQGNSAPDKSGLPSDRFSAERTGGSVSTLTIQRTQQEDSAVYLCASSPLVAQRGYTFGSGTRLTVV.

The CDR3 loop reads CAISEGVGGATDTQYF. The CDR3 coding sequence is TGTGCCATCAGTGAGGGGGTCGGGGGGGCCACAGATACGCAGTATTTT. V is TRBV10-3 and J is TRBJ2-3; TRBD2 matches at 8 bases. The CDR3 spans 16 residues. Germline assignment: CDR1 ENHRY and CDR2 SYGVKD. Trimming at V came to 2 bases and at J to 2 bases, leaving 6 bases not matched to a gene.